These T cell receptor beta chains were read from a single sample in a study of beta chain features in type 1 diabetes. Profiling relied on immunoSEQ multiplex PCR, and the TCRdb table lists in-frame clones only, not all of them. The sample carries 100,000 to 150,000 clones, roughly 17% recorded once. Sequencing input: central memory CD4+ T cells from blood. The origin of the receptors is a man between 18 and 29 years old with type 1 diabetes. CDR3s include the opening cysteine and the closing phenylalanine or tryptophan. D genes are given only for firm matches. The size of a clone is reported for some rows only, either as once, few or many, or as a class for expanded clones.

v_call	j_call	d_call	clone_size	cdr3_length	cdr3_aa	cdr3_nt
TRBV7-3	TRBJ2-7	.	few	14	CASSPQQGSYEQYF	TGTGCCAGCAGCCCCCAACAGGGCTCCTACGAGCAGTACTTC
TRBV7-2	TRBJ2-4	TRBD1	medium-sized	13	CASKTGGAYIQYF	TGTGCCAGCAAAACAGGGGGCGCGTACATTCAGTACTTC
TRBV30	TRBJ1-1	.	few	11	CAWSYGPVAFF	TGTGCCTGGAGTTACGGACCTGTAGCTTTCTTT
TRBV2	TRBJ2-3	.	many	13	CASRGGGTDTQYF	TGTGCCAGCCGCGGCGGAGGCACAGATACGCAGTATTTT
TRBV5-4	TRBJ2-4	.	.	13	CASTFREKNIQYF	TGTGCCAGCACCTTCCGGGAAAAAAACATTCAGTACTTC
TRBV29-1	TRBJ2-3	.	few	13	CSVCVLEGDTQYF	TGCAGCGTTTGTGTATTAGAAGGAGATACGCAGTATTTT
TRBV10-3	TRBJ1-2	.	few	13	CAITEQWDYGYTF	TGTGCCATCACCGAACAGTGGGACTATGGCTACACCTTC
TRBV10-3	TRBJ1-3	.	few	15	CAISETDTSGNTIYF	TGTGCCATCAGTGAGACTGACACCTCTGGAAACACCATATATTTT
TRBV14	TRBJ2-1	.	few	13	CASSLQGMNEQFF	TGTGCCAGCAGCCTGCAGGGGATGAATGAGCAGTTCTTC
TRBV5-1	TRBJ2-5	.	.	15	CASSAELRRKETQYF	TGCGCCAGCAGCGCCGAACTGAGAAGGAAAGAGACCCAGTACTTC
TRBV28	TRBJ2-3	.	many	15	CASSETGLGTDTQYF	TGTGCCAGCAGTGAAACAGGGTTGGGTACAGATACGCAGTATTTT
TRBV9	TRBJ2-3	.	few	16	CASSGRGILSTDTQYF	TGTGCCAGCAGCGGTAGAGGGATACTTAGCACAGATACGCAGTATTTT
TRBV6-5	TRBJ2-3	TRBD1	.	14	CASRQGASTDTQYF	TGTGCCAGCAGACAGGGGGCATCGACAGATACGCAGTATTTT
TRBV9	TRBJ2-3	.	.	15	CASSVVGESTDTQYF	TGTGCCAGCAGCGTAGTTGGCGAGAGCACAGATACGCAGTATTTT
TRBV30	TRBJ1-1	.	few	14	CAWSSTGLNTEAFF	TGTGCCTGGAGTTCCACAGGGTTAAACACTGAAGCTTTCTTT
TRBV7-9	TRBJ2-1	.	few	14	CASWGLQDYNEQFF	TGTGCCAGCTGGGGTTTACAGGATTACAATGAGCAGTTCTTC
TRBV4-2	TRBJ1-4	TRBD1	few	13	CASSPTGGEKLFF	TGTGCCAGCAGCCCGACAGGGGGCGAAAAACTGTTTTTT
TRBV25-1	TRBJ2-2	.	few	13	CASEMTNTGELFF	TGTGCCAGCGAAATGACGAACACCGGGGAGCTGTTTTTT
TRBV7-2	TRBJ1-6	.	.	15	CASSPGAPGNSPLHF	TGTGCCAGCAGCCCCGGGGCCCCGGGGAATTCACCCCTCCACTTT
TRBV7-2	TRBJ1-2	TRBD1	.	14	CASSPRTGERGYTF	TGTGCCAGCAGCCCCCGGACAGGGGAACGTGGCTACACCTTC
TRBV28	TRBJ2-3	.	.	14	CASSLRQSTDTQYF	TGTGCCAGCAGTTTGAGACAGAGCACAGATACGCAGTATTTT
TRBV29-1	TRBJ2-1	TRBD2	.	16	CSVGGSGTSSYNEQFF	TGCAGCGTGGGGGGAAGCGGGACGAGCTCCTACAATGAGCAGTTCTTC
TRBV7-2	TRBJ2-5	TRBD2	few	14	CASSLGGGYETQYF	TGTGCCAGCAGCTTAGGCGGGGGGTACGAGACCCAGTACTTC
TRBV4-3	TRBJ1-3	.	.	16	CASSQELFGTGNTIYF	TGCGCCAGCAGCCAAGAGTTGTTCGGGACTGGAAACACCATATATTTT
TRBV11-2	TRBJ2-7	.	.	15	CASSLVAGTSYEQYF	TGTGCCAGCAGCTTAGTTGCAGGGACGTCCTACGAGCAGTACTTC
TRBV29-1	TRBJ2-1	.	.	11	CSVRLQGWKFF	TGCAGCGTCCGTCTTCAGGGCTGGAAGTTCTTC
TRBV29-1	TRBJ1-4	TRBD1	many	12	CSAGDSGEKLFF	TGCAGCGCCGGGGACAGCGGGGAAAAACTGTTTTTT
TRBV6-6	TRBJ2-7	TRBD1	few	15	CASRPRGPSAYEQYF	TGTGCCAGCAGACCCAGGGGGCCAAGCGCCTACGAGCAGTACTTC
TRBV4-3	TRBJ2-1	.	few	15	CASSHRAVGGNEQFF	TGCGCCAGCAGCCACCGGGCGGTCGGGGGCAATGAGCAGTTCTTC
TRBV5-4	TRBJ2-7	.	.	14	CASSPDGQSHEQYF	TGTGCCAGCAGCCCCGACGGGCAAAGCCACGAGCAGTACTTC
TRBV6-6	TRBJ2-4	TRBD2	.	13	CASSGLVKNIQYF	TGTGCCAGCAGCGGACTAGTCAAAAACATTCAGTACTTC
TRBV5-1	TRBJ1-1	.	few	12	CASSLERNPAFF	TGCGCCAGCAGCTTGGAGCGGAACCCGGCTTTCTTT
TRBV28	TRBJ2-7	.	.	11	CASSFLHEQYF	TGTGCCAGCAGTTTTTTGCACGAGCAGTACTTC
TRBV7-2	TRBJ2-7	.	many	14	CASSLSRDHYEQYF	TGTGCCAGCAGCTTAAGCAGGGACCACTACGAGCAGTACTTC
TRBV4-1	TRBJ2-3	.	.	15	CASSQGAVITQAQYF	TGCGCCAGCAGCCAGGGGGCCGTAATTACTCAGGCGCAGTATTTT
TRBV2	TRBJ1-5	.	.	13	CASSAGINQPQHF	TGTGCCAGCAGTGCAGGGATCAATCAGCCCCAGCATTTT
TRBV5-1	TRBJ1-1	.	few	14	CASSLGAVNTEAFF	TGCGCCAGCAGCTTGGGGGCTGTGAACACTGAAGCTTTCTTT
TRBV11-2	TRBJ2-5	.	few	12	CASSPQQGTQYF	TGTGCCAGCAGCCCTCAGCAAGGGACCCAGTACTTC
TRBV14	TRBJ2-2	TRBD2	.	17	CASSQLTSGKNTGELFF	TGTGCCAGCAGCCAATTGACTAGCGGAAAGAACACCGGGGAGCTGTTTTTT
TRBV11-2	TRBJ2-2	TRBD2	few	16	CASSFLAGDTTGELFF	TGTGCCAGCAGCTTTCTAGCGGGAGATACCACCGGGGAGCTGTTTTTT
TRBV4-2	TRBJ2-7	.	.	16	CASSQDRGGRGYEQYF	TGTGCCAGCAGCCAAGATCGTGGAGGCAGGGGCTACGAGCAGTACTTC
TRBV6-5	TRBJ2-7	TRBD2	.	15	CASSYSTSGGPEQYF	TGTGCCAGCAGTTACTCGACTAGCGGGGGGCCCGAGCAGTACTTC
TRBV18	TRBJ1-1	.	few	14	CASSPRQEYTEAFF	TGTGCCAGCTCACCCCGACAGGAGTACACTGAAGCTTTCTTT
TRBV2	TRBJ2-3	.	few	15	CASRKDSTFLDTQYF	TGTGCCAGCAGAAAGGACAGCACCTTTCTAGATACGCAGTATTTT
TRBV6-5	TRBJ2-1	TRBD1	.	15	CASSRITTGIYEQFF	TGTGCCAGCAGCCGAATTACGACAGGGATCTATGAGCAGTTCTTC
TRBV7-9	TRBJ2-3	.	.	16	CASSRGGTPSTDTQYF	TGTGCCAGCAGTCGAGGGGGGACACCTAGCACAGATACGCAGTATTTT